This entry concerns a single T cell receptor (beta chain). Its binding antigen is unknown. Per-base quality was not reported, and no clone a single base away is much larger than it. The source of the sample is a study of response to subunit inactivated influenza vaccine (dated by TCRdb to the late 2010s). Concerning the study at large: Deep quantitative profiling of the T cell receptor repertoire was used in the study to follow responses to a trivalent subunit inactivated influenza vaccine.

The library was built by means of RT-PCR. The run used an Illumina HiSeq 2500. TCRdb reworked the public reads: Q25 trimming with fastp, MiXCR clone assembly, productive beta chains retained. Each entry is one CDR3 protein sequence, shown with its most common DNA and genes. This sample gives about 580,000 distinct CDR3 sequences in total; approximately 14% of them show up just once. Of the sample, around 10% is held by the ten largest clones. Study-wide conclusions, independent of this receptor: According to the authors, only a limited number of new T cells may be recruited by each seasonal influenza vaccination.

The sample here was PBMCs from blood, taken approximately 12 days after vaccination. This receptor was taken from a man aged 50 to 60 who received an inactivated influenza vaccine. Donor details come from another sample of the same person, matched by shared clones.

The CDR3 has the sequence CAWYSGPMNTEAFF. In nucleotides, the sequence is TGTGCCTGGTATTCCGGGCCCATGAACACTGAAGCTTTCTTT. The chain was built from TRBV30 and TRBJ1-1; there is no confident call for the D gene. V and J lose 5 bases and 0 bases, and a span of 13 bases separates them. Counted from cysteine to phenylalanine, this CDR3 has 14 amino acids. Only the CDR3 DNA stays, 42 bases, in frame from base 1. Per the germline V gene (reference sequence), GTSNPN is the CDR1 and SVGIG is the CDR2.